The source of this T cell receptor (beta chain) is a study of T cell responses to AZD1222 COVID-19 vaccine. Study observations and caveats: Among vaccine-associated CD4 TCRs, coverage spanned spike, with dominance at 160-218 and 743-854. No day 14 peak samples; only post-peak repertoires were characterized.

A word on this clone: The target antigen is unknown.

Method: immunoSEQ multiplex PCR; TCRdb's copy keeps in-frame clones and lacks some. The sample has fewer than 200,000 clones; more than 80% are singletons. This CDR3 contains 15 residues. Per germline, CDR1 SNHLY and CDR2 FYNNEI. V was shortened by 3 bases and J by 4 bases, with 13 bases between the two germline ends. The V gene is TRBV2, the J gene TRBJ1-5, with a tentative D call TRBD1 (5 bases). The sequences come from peripheral blood, collected on day 0 of AZD1222 vaccination. This clonotype was obtained from an adult in good health. CDR3 DNA sequence: TGTGCCAGCAGTGAGGAGGGGAATGGGAATCAGCCCCAGCATTTT. Protein product: CASSEEGNGNQPQHF.